The present entry profiles one T cell receptor (beta chain) with its context. What it recognizes is unknown. ViraFEST assay sequencing came after antigen-specific CD4+ T cells were expanded with viral peptide pools. Researchers isolated CD4+ T cells once approximately eleven days of culture had elapsed. A positive SARS-CoV-2 PCR test fell between March and December 2020. This specimen comes from a study of vaccination effects on CD4 cells after COVID-19. Profiling relied on immunoSEQ multiplex PCR, and the TCRdb table lists in-frame clones only, not all of them. The data show roughly 26,000 clones, roughly 74% seen once. Findings and limits, study-wide: Convalescents' spike-reactive clones after vaccination were mainly made up of new clones that the vaccine induced.

Sequencing was performed on CD4+ T cells from PBMCs cultured with HCoV-NL63 spike peptides, taken before COVID-19 vaccination. The source of this sequence is a human donor who had a prior SARS-CoV-2 infection.

CDR3 loop: CASSDGYTPQETQYF. For the CDR3, the DNA is TGTGCCAGCAGTGACGGCTATACCCCCCAAGAGACCCAGTACTTC. The chain recombines TRBV2 with TRBJ2-5, with D uncertain. The V gene's germline CDR1 is SNHLY and CDR2 FYNNEI. This CDR3 contains 15 residues. The germline V and J ends were trimmed by 3 bases and 1 base, with 12 bases remaining between them.